The rows below give T cell receptor beta chains drawn from one sample of a study of cytotoxic CD8 clonotypes in ibrutinib-treated CLL. Generated by immunoSEQ multiplex PCR, the TCRdb table keeps only in-frame clones and is missing some. Of around 150,000 clones listed, approximately 80% are singletons. Sequencing was performed on PBMCs, taken after 12 months of ibrutinib treatment. The receptors were gathered from a human donor with chronic lymphocytic leukemia. Each CDR3 is given with its conserved first and last residue. A D gene is named only where the DNA matches it firmly. The listing skips clone size in some rows; elsewhere it reads once, few, many or a size class.

J gene | D gene | clone size | V gene | CDR3 DNA | CDR3 protein
TRBJ2-3 | TRBD2 | NA | TRBV4-2 | TGTGCCAGCAGCCAAGAGGGGACTAGCGGGACGACCCGCACAGATACGCAGTATTTT | CASSQEGTSGTTRTDTQYF
TRBJ2-3 | TRBD1 | NA | TRBV28 | TGTGCCAGCAGTTTAAGGGACAGGGGCAGCACAGATACGCAGTATTTT | CASSLRDRGSTDTQYF
TRBJ2-5 | TRBD2 | once | TRBV5-4 | TGTGCCAGCAGCCTGCCGGGACTAGCGGGGAGTCAGACCCAGTACTTC | CASSLPGLAGSQTQYF
TRBJ2-7 | NA | NA | TRBV6-5 | TGTGCCAGCAGAAACCGGGACATCGACTACGAGCAGTACTTC | CASRNRDIDYEQYF
TRBJ1-5 | TRBD1 | NA | TRBV7-9 | TGTGCCAGCGGGGGACAGGGAGCTAATCAGCCCCAGCATTTT | CASGGQGANQPQHF
TRBJ2-7 | TRBD2 | NA | TRBV7-2 | TGTGCCAGCAGCCCCGCATTGGGCGGGGGGAAGCAGTACTTC | CASSPALGGGKQYF
TRBJ2-7 | NA | once | TRBV19 | TGTGCCAGTAGCCCCCGATCAAAAGTCCACGAGCAGTACTTC | CASSPRSKVHEQYF
TRBJ2-7 | TRBD2 | NA | TRBV4-2 | TGTGCCAGCAGCCAAGATTATTCGGCGGGAGGGCCGGGAGAGCAGTACTTC | CASSQDYSAGGPGEQYF
TRBJ2-7 | TRBD1 | NA | TRBV4-3 | TGCGCCAGCAGCCAAGATCACGGACAGGGTTCTCGGCGGTACTTC | CASSQDHGQGSRRYF
TRBJ2-5 | NA | NA | TRBV7-9 | TGTGCCAGCAGCTTAGCGGGTGGTGCGGAGACCCAGTACTTC | CASSLAGGAETQYF
TRBJ1-1 | NA | NA | TRBV4-3 | TGCGCCAGCAGCCAGGAGGGGGGCCTGGCGAACACTGAAGCTTTCTTT | CASSQEGGLANTEAFF
TRBJ2-7 | NA | NA | TRBV29-1 | TGCAGCGTTGCACGGGGCGGTTCCCCCGAGCAGTACTTC | CSVARGGSPEQYF
TRBJ2-3 | TRBD2 | NA | TRBV29-1 | TGCAGCGTGACTAGCGGGAGTACAGATACGCAGTATTTT | CSVTSGSTDTQYF